Sequencing of this T cell receptor (beta chain) was carried out in a study of radiotherapy plus CTLA-4 blockade in lung cancer. Study-wide results and caveats: Reports state that early shifts in blood T cell clones, with interferon-beta, best predicted response.

Remarks on this clone: The antigen is undetermined.

Focal radiation plus CTLA-4 blockade with ipilimumab was given to patients with chemo-refractory metastatic non-small-cell lung cancer. This table comes from immunoSEQ multiplex PCR, and its TCRdb copy is limited to in-frame clones, with some not included. The sample records roughly 59,000 clones, under 75% being singletons. The TCR sequence derives from a human donor with non-small cell lung cancer whose response to radiotherapy plus ipilimumab could not be evaluated. Sequenced here: peripheral blood, sampled from a patient treated with radiotherapy plus ipilimumab.

CDR3 DNA: TGCAGTGCCCAAGGACAGGGGAGTACTTTCTTT. It encodes CSAQGQGSTFF. The chain has TRBV20-1 and TRBJ1-1; 9 bases agree with TRBD1. CDR1 is DFQATT, CDR2 SNEGSKA, per germline (reference sequence). V trimming: 6 bases; J trimming: 12 bases; junction bases outside the gene matches: 8. The CDR3 is made up of 11 amino acids.